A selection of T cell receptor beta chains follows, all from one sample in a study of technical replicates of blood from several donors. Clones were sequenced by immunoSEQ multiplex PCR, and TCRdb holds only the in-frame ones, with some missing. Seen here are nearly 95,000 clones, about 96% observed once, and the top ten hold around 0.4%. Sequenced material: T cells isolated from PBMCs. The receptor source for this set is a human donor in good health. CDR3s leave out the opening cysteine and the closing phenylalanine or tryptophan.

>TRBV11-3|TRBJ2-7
ASSLGLAGGGYEQY
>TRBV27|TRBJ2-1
ASSRFLFSGRAYNEQF
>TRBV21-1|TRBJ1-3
ASSNWGATGYLSGNTIY
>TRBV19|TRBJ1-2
ASTSRTQAANYGYT
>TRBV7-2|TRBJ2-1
ASSVRPTGAGDEQF
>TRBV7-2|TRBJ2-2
ASSSTGTSGRPGELF
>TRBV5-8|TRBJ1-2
ASSLVGGRFYGYT
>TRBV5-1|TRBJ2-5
ASSLGQQETQY
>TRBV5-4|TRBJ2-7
ASSSFSGSLYEQY
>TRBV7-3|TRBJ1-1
ASSPDFLGGTEAF
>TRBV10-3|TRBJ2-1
AISQGNEQF
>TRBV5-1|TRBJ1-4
ASSSAGGEEKLF
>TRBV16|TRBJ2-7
ASSQTGTSYEQY
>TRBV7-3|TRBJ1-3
ASSEQGARGNTIY
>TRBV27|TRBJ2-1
ASSILAHSSYNEQF
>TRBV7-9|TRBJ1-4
ASSSSPNEKLF
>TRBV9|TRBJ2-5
ASSPSMTGGLTETQY
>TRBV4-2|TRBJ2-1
ASSQDRGSNNEQF
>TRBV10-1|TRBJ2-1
ASSESNISFYNEQF
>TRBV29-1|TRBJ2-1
SVGWDRTYNEQF
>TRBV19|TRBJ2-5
ASSGGETQY
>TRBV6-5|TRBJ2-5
ASSYPGGQETQY
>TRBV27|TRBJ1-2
ASSLGTGGDYGYT
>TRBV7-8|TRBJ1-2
ASSLPYLGQGRKGYT
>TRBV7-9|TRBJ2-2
ASSWDSYTGELF
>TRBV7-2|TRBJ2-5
ASSPTQETQY
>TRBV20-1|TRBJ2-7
SARDEFLY
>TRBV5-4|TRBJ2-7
ASTPDSTYEQY
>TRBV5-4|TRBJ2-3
ASSGVGASTDTQY
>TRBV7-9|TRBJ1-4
ASSFGTASNEKLF
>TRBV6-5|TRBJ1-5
ASSPGTTNQPQH
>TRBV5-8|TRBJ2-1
ASRKRQGAYNEQF
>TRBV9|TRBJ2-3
ASSETWGADTQY
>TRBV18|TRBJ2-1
ASSPVTSVGGTNEQF
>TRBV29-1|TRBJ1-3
SVVWDRGLGNTIY
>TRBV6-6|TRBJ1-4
ATGRGKLF
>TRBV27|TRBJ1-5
ASSFLNGQPQH
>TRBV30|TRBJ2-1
AWSVPPVTSGNYNEQF
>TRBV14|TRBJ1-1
ASSLHRGRRTEAF
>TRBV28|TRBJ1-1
ASGTGINTEAF
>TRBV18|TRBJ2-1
ASSPFPSGRENEQF
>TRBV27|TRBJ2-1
ASSLGLAGFDEQF
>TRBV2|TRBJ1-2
ASSGPSRYGYT
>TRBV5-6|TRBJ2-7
ASSLDPGQVYEQY
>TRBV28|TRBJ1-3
ASTPGGSGNTIY
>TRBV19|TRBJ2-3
ASSLWRERTDTQY
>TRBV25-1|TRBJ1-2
ASSGTGRSWTYGYT
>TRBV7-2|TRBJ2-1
ASRLSPFRGNYNEQF